What follows are 18 T cell receptor gamma chains derived from one specimen sequenced in a study of human gamma delta and Vdelta1 T cells. TCRdb reapplied CATT to the PCR reads. The sample holds a few thousand gamma-chain clones, 5.2% seen once. The sequencing input was naive CD27+ Vdelta1 gamma-delta T cells from blood. The receptors stem from a human donor in good health.

This clone was observed a few times. The protein held in TCRdb is that of a much larger clone and does not match this DNA's translation at residue 3, likely because of a read error; the protein shown is translated from the DNA. The chain uses TRGV9 and TRGJ1 or TRGJ2. The germline V gene has CDR1 GITISATS and CDR2 ISYDGTV (reference sequence). There are 11 residues in the CDR3. The CDR3 region is CAWWEVYKKLF. CDR3 DNA sequence: TGTGCCTGGTGGGAGGTGTATAAGAAACTCTTT.

By share, this clone counts as large. This chain uses TRGV9 with TRGJ1 or TRGJ2. Trimming took 4 bases from V and 0 from J; bases not matched to a gene: 3. CDR1 and CDR2 from the germline V gene are GITISATS and ISYDGTV (reference sequence). The CDR3 covers 13 residues. The CDR3 sequence: CALWDLNYYKKLF. CDR3 nucleotide sequence: TGTGCCTTGTGGGACCTGAATTATTATAAGAAACTCTTT.

This clone was observed a few times. A much bigger clone sits one base away, suggesting this may be a read error. The sample carries other DNA sequences with the same CDR3. This sequence joins TRGV9 and TRGJ1 or TRGJ2. The CDR3 is 14 residues long. Germline-derived CDR1 and CDR2 are GITISATS and ISYDGTV (reference sequence). The CDR3 DNA sequence: TGTGCCTTGTGGGAGCCCGCTGTTTGGTATAAGAAACTCTTC. This translates into CALWEPAVWYKKLF.

This clone counts as medium-sized (0.01 to 0.1%). A single base separates this from a much larger clone, so it may be a read error. This sequence joins TRGV8 and TRGJ1 or TRGJ2. CDR1 is VENAVY and CDR2 is YDSYNSRV in the germline V gene. CDR3 size: 11 residues. J gave up 6 bases and V 3 bases, and 2 bases lay outside the gene matches. The CDR3 reads CATWDGYKKLF. The CDR3 coding sequence is TGTGCCACCTGGGATGGTTATAAGAAACTCTTT.

The chain couples TRGV8 to TRGJP2. Germline V CDR1 and CDR2: VENAVY, YDSYNSRV. This CDR3 is built from 14 residues. Trimming took 1 base from V and 3 from J; bases not matched to a gene: 2. This chain's CDR3 is CATWDRGSDWIKTF. The CDR3 DNA follows: TGTGCCACCTGGGATAGAGGTAGTGATTGGATCAAGACGTTT.

This clone was seen a handful of times. Sequence at one end of the junction differs from germline and may be a read error. V usage is TRGV3 and J usage is TRGJ1 or TRGJ2. CDR1 is VTNTFY and CDR2 is YDVSTARD in the germline V gene (reference sequence). The CDR3 is made up of 13 amino acids. For the CDR3, the DNA is TGTGCCACCTGGGACTGGGTGCGTGGGAACAAACTATTT. The encoded protein is CATWDWVRGNKLF.

Regarding this clone: The TCRdb protein, from a much larger clone, departs from this DNA's translation at residue 6, likely by read error; the protein shown derives from the DNA. The genes are TRGV9 and TRGJ1 or TRGJ2. The CDR3 consists of 14 residues. V was clipped by 3 bases and J by 7 bases; unmatched bases: 12. CDR1 is GITISATS and CDR2 is ISYDGTV in the germline V gene (reference sequence). The CDR3 DNA is TGTGCCTTGTGGGAGCTCGCTGTTTGGTATAAGAAACTCTTT. Translating it yields CALWELAVWYKKLF.

On this clone: In the same sample, other DNA sequences code for this CDR3. The J gene is TRGJP1, the V gene TRGV9. The CDR3 is 15 residues long. Germline values: CDR1 GITISATS, CDR2 ISYDGTV (reference sequence). Unmatched junction bases numbered 3, after V lost 1 base and J lost 1 base. The CDR3 nucleotides read TGTGCCTTGTGGGAGGTCCCTACCACTGGTTGGTTCAAGATATTT. It codes for CALWEVPTTGWFKIF.

This clone has just a few counts. TCRdb and the translated DNA give different amino acids at residue 8; the protein presented here is the one translated from the DNA. The genes are TRGV9 and TRGJ1 or TRGJ2. In germline, CDR1 is GITISATS, CDR2 ISYDGTV (reference sequence). This CDR3 is built from 11 residues. CDR3 region: CALWVTYRKLF. In DNA form, the CDR3 reads TGTGCCTTGTGGGTAACTTATAGGAAACTCTTT.

About this clone itself: The protein recorded in TCRdb matches a much larger clone and deviates from this DNA's translation at residue 5, suggesting a read error; the protein here is obtained by translating the DNA. The V and J genes are TRGV2 and TRGJ1 or TRGJ2. The CDR3 is made up of 13 amino acids. Germline CDR1 is EGSNGY and CDR2 is YDSYNSKV. The CDR3 spells CATWYGPGYKKLF. CDR3 DNA: TGTGCCACCTGGTACGGGCCAGGGTATAAGAAACTCTTT.

As to this clone: This may be a read error: a much more frequent sequence differs by one nucleotide. The gene calls are TRGV3 and TRGJ1 or TRGJ2. The germline gives CDR1 VTNTFY, CDR2 YDVSTARD (reference sequence). J gave up 9 bases and V 0 bases, and 14 bases lay outside the gene matches. The CDR3 runs to 15 residues. In DNA form, the CDR3 reads TGTGCCACCTGGGACAGGCGGGGGCACTTTCGTAAGAAACTCTTT. It codes for CATWDRRGHFRKKLF.

This clone is medium-sized in the sample. The chain employs TRGV9 and TRGJ1 or TRGJ2. After removal of 0 bases from V and 7 bases from J, the junction contained 12 bases not matched to a gene. The CDR3 has 15 amino acids. Per the germline V gene, CDR1 is GITISATS and CDR2 is ISYDGTV (reference sequence). The CDR3 nucleotides read TGTGCCTTGTGGGAGGTGAGAGGTTTGGGGTATAAGAAACTCTTT. It translates to CALWEVRGLGYKKLF.

This clone was counted between two and nine times. TCRdb's protein, taken from a much larger clone, differs from this DNA's translation at residue 6, likely owing to a read error; the protein displayed comes from the DNA. The chain couples TRGV8 to TRGJ1 or TRGJ2. Looked up from germline, CDR1 is VENAVY and CDR2 is YDSYNSRV. CDR3 length equals 10 residues. V trimming: 9 bases; J trimming: 8 bases; junction bases outside the gene matches: 7. CDR3: CATHRDKKLF. For the CDR3, the DNA is TGTGCCACCCATAGGGATAAGAAACTCTTT.

This clone was observed a few times. TCRdb attributes to this sequence the protein of a much larger clone, which differs from the DNA translation at residue 6; a read error is likely, and the protein displayed is translated from the DNA. The V and J genes are TRGV2 and TRGJ1 or TRGJ2. The J gene was missing in TCRdb and was found by matching the end of the DNA to germline. The V gene end was trimmed by 0 bases and the J gene end by 2 bases; junction bases not matched to a gene: 4. The germline V gene has CDR1 EGSNGY and CDR2 YDSYNSKV. This CDR3 is 14 amino acids long. This CDR3 reads CATWDGPHYYKKLF. The CDR3 coding sequence is TGTGCCACCTGGGACGGGCCTCATTATTATAAGAAACTCTTT.

Details on this clone: This DNA's translation and the protein TCRdb lists, from a much larger clone, do not match at residue 5, likely due to a read error; the protein shown is translated from the DNA. The V and J genes are TRGV2 and TRGJ1 or TRGJ2. V trimming: 5 bases; J trimming: 3 bases; junction bases outside the gene matches: 7. CDR3 size: 13 residues. From germline, CDR1 is EGSNGY and CDR2 YDSYNSKV. The chain's CDR3 is CATWVETYYKKLF. CDR3 in DNA: TGTGCCACCTGGGTCGAGACTTATTATAAGAAACTCTTT.

This clone was counted between two and nine times. TCRdb shows a much larger clone's protein in place of this DNA's translation, and the two differ at residue 4, likely through a read error; the protein shown is translated from the DNA. V usage is TRGV9 and J usage is TRGJ1 or TRGJ2. The length of the CDR3 is 12 residues. Germline V lookup: CDR1 GITISATS, CDR2 ISYDGTV (reference sequence). DNA of the CDR3: TGTGCCTTGTTGGAGGTGCATTGTAAGAAACTCTTT. This sequence encodes CALLEVHCKKLF.

Judged by abundance, this clone is medium-sized. The rearrangement uses TRGV2 and TRGJ1 or TRGJ2. The germline gives CDR1 EGSNGY, CDR2 YDSYNSKV. V lost 0 bases to trimming and J lost 8 bases; unmatched junction nucleotides: 13. The CDR3 consists of 15 residues. CDR3 nucleotide sequence: TGTGCCACCTGGGACGGGCTACCTTCATTGGATAAGAAACTCTTT. Protein: CATWDGLPSLDKKLF.

The genes are TRGV8 and TRGJ1 or TRGJ2. The J gene, missing from TCRdb, was assigned here through DNA to germline matching. The trim removed 2 bases at V and 2 bases at J, leaving 9 bases unmatched. The CDR3 loop spans 15 amino acids. Germline CDR1 is VENAVY and CDR2 is YDSYNSRV. CDR3 in amino acids: CATWDNPPHYYKKLF. The CDR3 region has the DNA TGTGCCACCTGGGATAATCCCCCACATTATTATAAGAAACTCTTT.